What follows describes a single T cell receptor beta chain. The source of the sample is a study of blood T cell repertoires in COVID-19. On the study more broadly: The United States, Italy and Spain supplied acute and convalescent COVID-19 samples. PBMCs, B-cell-depleted T cells, or T cells were the source of the cDNA or gDNA that made up the material.

In the authors' workflow: Reference gene primer amplification yielded estimated nucleated cell counts. Data came from immunoSEQ multiplex PCR; TCRdb stores just in-frame clones and leaves some out. V and J calls and clone size come straight from that table; D and trimming were deduced from the DNA. The table lists about 360,000 clones, 85% to 90% of them singletons. The TCR sequence derives from a human donor in a cohort sampled during active COVID-19. Material: peripheral blood.

The CDR3 here is CASSQAQAGANVLTF. CDR3 nucleotide sequence: TGCGCCAGCAGCCAAGCACAAGCTGGGGCCAACGTCCTGACTTTC. The J gene is TRBJ2-6, the V gene TRBV4-1; D remains unclear. There are 15 residues in the CDR3. CDR1 and CDR2 from the germline V gene are MGHRA and YSYEKL. With 1 base removed from V and 2 bases from J, the gap between germline ends came to 6 bases.